This T cell receptor (beta chain) was captured by sequencing in a study of shared clonotypes between healthy human individuals. Broader study findings: Clonotype sharing among donors, it was expected, would be affected by sequencing depth.

Assay used: immunoSEQ multiplex PCR; TCRdb lists only in-frame clones, some missing. The data show 450,000 to 500,000 clones, about 84% seen once. This CDR3 has 14 residues. V was clipped by 2 bases and J by 6 bases; unmatched bases: 5. Germline CDR1 and CDR2: SGHTA and FQGTGA. As concerns this clone: The antigen is undetermined.

The unsorted samples took around 81 million PBMCs to get genomic DNA. Sequencing used PBMCs. This TCR derives from a middle-aged woman in good health. Some clones in this sample may be carry-over from other donors' samples. The chain couples TRBV7-3 to TRBJ2-7; 9 bases are shared with TRBD2. The DNA for the CDR3 is TGTGCCAGCAGCTTATCTAGCGGGACTGGCGAGCAGTACTTC. Its protein is CASSLSSGTGEQYF. The full variable domain, completed using reference TRBV7-3 and TRBJ2-7, is GAGVSQTPSNKVTEKGKYVELRCDPISGHTALYWYRQSLGQGPEFLIYFQGTGAADDSGLPNDRFFAVRPEGSVSTLKIQRTERGDSAVYLCASSLSSGTGEQYFGPGTRLTVT.